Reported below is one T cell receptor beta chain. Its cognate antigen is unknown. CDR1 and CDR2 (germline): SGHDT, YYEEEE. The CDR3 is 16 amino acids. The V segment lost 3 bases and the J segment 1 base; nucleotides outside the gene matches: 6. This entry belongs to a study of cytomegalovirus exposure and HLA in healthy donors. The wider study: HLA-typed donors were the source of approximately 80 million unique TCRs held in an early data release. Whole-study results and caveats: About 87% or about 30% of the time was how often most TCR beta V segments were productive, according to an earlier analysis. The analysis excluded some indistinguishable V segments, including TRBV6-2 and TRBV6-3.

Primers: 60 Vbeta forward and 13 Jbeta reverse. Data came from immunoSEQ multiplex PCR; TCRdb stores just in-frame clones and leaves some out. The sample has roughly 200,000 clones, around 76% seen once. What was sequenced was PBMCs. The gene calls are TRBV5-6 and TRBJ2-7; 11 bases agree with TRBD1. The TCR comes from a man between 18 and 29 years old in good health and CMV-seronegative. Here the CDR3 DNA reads TGTGCCAGCAGCTCTCCCGGGACAGGGGGTTCCTACGAGCAGTACTTC. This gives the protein CASSSPGTGGSYEQYF.